This entry lists 2 T cell receptor beta chains sequenced from one sample in a study of PD-L1 blockade in urothelial cancer. The repertoire was sequenced with immunoSEQ multiplex PCR; TCRdb's copy has only in-frame clones and lacks some. This sample has around 30,000 clones, with roughly 83% found just once. Time point meaning: peripheral blood 6 weeks after treatment start. The specimen comprised PBMCs, sampled around atezolizumab (anti-PD-L1) treatment. These receptors came from a man between 65 and 85 years old with urothelial cancer.

This clone was found a few times. This rearrangement joins TRBV12-5 to TRBJ2-1, with TRBD1 matching over 7 bases. This CDR3 has 14 residues. With 7 bases clipped from V and 2 bases from J, the junction kept 5 bases outside the gene matches. Germline V gene lookup returns CDR1 LGHNT and CDR2 FRNRAP. For the CDR3, the DNA is TGTGCTAGTGTCCCCGGACAGGCCTACAATGAGCAGTTCTTC. The encoded protein is CASVPGQAYNEQFF.

V and J are TRBV5-1 and TRBJ1-3; no firm D call. This CDR3 has 16 amino acids. The germline V and J ends were trimmed by 0 bases and 0 bases, with 10 bases remaining between them. The germline V gene encodes CDR1 SGHRS and CDR2 YFSETQ. The CDR3, as DNA: TGCGCCAGCAGCTTGGGACAAGGGAGCTCTGGAAACACCATATATTTT. This codes for CASSLGQGSSGNTIYF.